These 18 T cell receptor beta chains share one sample of origin, sequenced in a study of metastatic and nonmetastatic thyroid tumors. TCRdb re-clonotyped the PCR reads via MiXCR. Of about 5,800 clones listed, roughly 19% are singletons. Patients had received no treatment of any kind before thyroid surgery. The sequencing sample was made of adjacent normal tissue. The receptor source for this set is a female donor with papillary thyroid cancer or a benign thyroid nodule (not recorded which). Some clones in this sample may be carry-over from other donors' samples.

This clone has a handful of counts. The CDR3 region is CASSEWAGSTDTQYF. The CDR3 DNA follows: TGTGCCAGCAGTGAATGGGCGGGGAGCACAGACACTCAGTATTTT. The rearrangement joins TRBV27 to TRBJ2-3, with D possibly being TRBD2 (6 bases). Germline V CDR1 and CDR2: MNHEY, SMNVEV (reference sequence). V dropped 5 bases and J dropped 12 bases, with 24 bases sitting between them. The CDR3 loop spans 15 amino acids.

The chain carries TRBV6-1 and TRBJ2-5; 15 nucleotides align to TRBD2. The germline CDR1 and CDR2 sequences are MNHNS and SASEGT. The CDR3 sequence is 15 residues long. V was pared by 4 bases and J by 4 bases, with 1 base of the junction left unmatched. The CDR3 sequence is CASSGTSGGAETQYF. The CDR3 coding sequence is TGTGCCAGCAGTGGGACTAGCGGGGGGGCAGAGACCCAGTACTTC.

This clone was observed a few times. The rearrangement uses TRBV6-2 or TRBV6-3 and TRBJ1-1, with D possibly matching TRBD1 (6 bases). Trimming cost V 6 bases and J 2 bases, with 16 bases left between them. This CDR3 contains 15 residues. Germline assignment: CDR1 MNHEY and CDR2 SVGEGT. The CDR3 nucleotides read TGTGCCAGCAGCCCCGCTTCGACAGGTAACACTGAAGCTTTCTTT. This gives the protein CASSPASTGNTEAFF.

By frequency in the sample, this clone is medium-sized. The rearrangement links TRBV24-1 to TRBJ2-2; D unclear. With 3 bases removed from V and 7 bases from J, the gap between germline ends came to 11 bases. Germline assignment: CDR1 KGHDR and CDR2 SFDVKD. This CDR3 has 14 residues. CDR3 in DNA: TGTGCCACCAGTGATCCGGACCGCGGCGGGGAGCTGTTTTTT. It yields the protein CATSDPDRGGELFF.

This sequence joins TRBV6-5 and TRBJ1-1; D call uncertain. V lost 2 bases, J lost 7 bases, and 8 bases lay in between. The germline V gene encodes CDR1 MNHEY and CDR2 SVGAGI. This CDR3 spans 12 amino acids. The CDR3 reads CASSYLGREAFF. CDR3 coding DNA: TGTGCCAGCAGTTACCTCGGCCGTGAAGCTTTCTTT.

In this sample, this clone is medium-sized. The V call is TRBV28, the J call TRBJ1-2, with D possibly matching TRBD1 (5 bases). CDR3 length equals 14 residues. V shed 5 bases and J shed 6 bases, with 16 bases lying between them. Germline assignment: CDR1 MDHEN and CDR2 SYDVKM. The CDR3 nucleotides are TGTGCCAGCAGTCCTGGGGGTGTGGAGAATGGCTACACCTTC. This encodes CASSPGGVENGYTF.

This clone has only a few counts. The CDR3 ends on some other residue instead of the conserved phenylalanine or tryptophan, so this is likely a read error. The DNA is omitted, as the CDR3 cannot be located on it reliably, and the CDR3 follows TCRdb's listing. This chain joins TRBV4-2 and TRBJ2-1. The germline gives CDR1 LGHNA, CDR2 YNFKEQ. The CDR3 numbers 16 amino acids, ends counted. CDR3 amino acids: CASSQRSMGYIRERFS.

This clone was recorded many times. With a much larger clone just one base away, this may be a read error. The CDR3 bases are TGTGCCAGCGAAGACCGTCGCGACAATCAGCCCCAGCATTTT. It encodes CASEDRRDNQPQHF. This rearrangement joins TRBV25-1 to TRBJ1-5; unclear D gene. The CDR3 is 14 residues long. The germline V gene encodes CDR1 MGHDK and CDR2 SYGVNS. With 8 bases removed from V and 3 bases from J, the gap between germline ends came to 14 bases.

In its sample, this clone is large. The gene calls are TRBV12-3 or TRBV12-4 and TRBJ1-2; 7 positions agree with TRBD1. The length of the CDR3 is 13 residues. V gave up 6 bases and J gave up 2 bases; unmatched junction bases: 3. This chain's CDR3 is CASSATGNYGYTF. The CDR3 nucleotides are TGTGCCAGCAGCGCGACAGGGAACTATGGCTACACCTTC.

This chain connects TRBV13 to TRBJ2-7; D is perhaps TRBD1 (5 bases). The V gene's germline CDR1 is PRHDT and CDR2 FYEKMQ (reference sequence). V lost 5 bases to trimming and J lost 0 bases, with 29 bases between them. The CDR3 runs 20 residues. This chain's CDR3 is CASSTATGGPPLLSSYEQYF. For the CDR3, the DNA is TGTGCCAGCAGCACCGCAACAGGTGGTCCCCCCTTACTAAGCTCCTACGAGCAGTACTTC.

This clone was picked up a small number of times. Other DNA variants within this sample encode the same CDR3. V is TRBV6-2 or TRBV6-3 and J is TRBJ2-7, with 7 bases lining up with TRBD2. CDR1 is MNHEY, CDR2 SVGEGT, per germline. The CDR3 spans 14 residues. The trim removed 2 bases at V and 7 bases at J, leaving 8 bases unmatched. CDR3 nucleotide sequence: TGTGCCAGCAGTTACGGGGACGGGACTACGGAGCAGTACTTC. It yields the protein CASSYGDGTTEQYF.

This chain uses TRBV28 with TRBJ1-1; TRBD1 matches 7 bases. Trimming took 3 bases from V and 0 from J; bases not matched to a gene: 7. This CDR3 is 16 amino acids long. From germline, CDR1 is MDHEN and CDR2 SYDVKM. The CDR3: CASSFTPGGLNTEAFF. The CDR3 nucleotides read TGTGCCAGCAGTTTTACTCCAGGGGGACTGAACACTGAAGCTTTCTTT. Based on the CDR3 plus reference TRBV28 and TRBJ1-1, the full variable domain is DVKVTQSSRYLVKRTGEKVFLECVQDMDHENMFWYRQDPGLGLRLIYFSYDVKMKEKGDIPEGYSVSREKKERFSLILESASTNQTSMYLCASSFTPGGLNTEAFFGQGTRLTVV.

This clone has a handful of counts. At one end, the junction sequence differs from germline, possibly due to a read error. This chain uses TRBV27 with TRBJ1-6, with no clear D. CDR3 length: 13 amino acids. Germline V CDR1 and CDR2: MNHEY, SMNVEV (reference sequence). DNA of the CDR3: TGTGCCTGCAGTACGCCTTCGGCGGCACCACTCCACTTT. Translated: CACSTPSAAPLHF.

This clone is deemed medium-sized. DNA for the CDR3: TGTGCCAGCAGTTTATTGTCAGAATTCGGGCAGTTCAACCCTGAAGCTTTCTTT. Amino acid sequence: CASSLLSEFGQFNPEAFF. The chain uses TRBV28 and TRBJ1-1; the D is unclear. V was pared by 1 base and J by 6 bases, with 24 bases between. Germline values: CDR1 MDHEN, CDR2 SYDVKM. CDR3 length: 18 residues.

This clone was counted a few times. The chain uses TRBV28 and TRBJ1-1, with 7 bases aligning to TRBD1. After removal of 6 bases from V and 3 bases from J, the junction contained 7 bases not matched to a gene. The length of the CDR3 is 14 residues. CDR1 is MDHEN, CDR2 SYDVKM, per germline. Written as DNA, the CDR3 is TGTGCCAGCAGGGCAGGGGGGGGCGACACTGAAGCTTTCTTT. This encodes CASRAGGGDTEAFF.

By its share, this clone is medium-sized. This rearrangement joins TRBV12-3 or TRBV12-4 to TRBJ1-5; 7 bases agree with TRBD1. This CDR3 comprises 14 residues. With V trimmed by 6 bases and J by 7 bases, 9 bases remained unmatched. CDR3 sequence: CASSQDRVGQPQHF. In DNA, the CDR3 is TGTGCCAGCAGCCAAGACAGGGTTGGCCAGCCCCAGCATTTT.

The chain is built from TRBV11-2 and TRBJ2-7; weak D call: TRBD2 (5 bases). Trimming removed 4 bases from V and 3 bases from J, with 7 bases in between. The CDR3 contains 12 residues. CDR1 is SGHAT, CDR2 FQNNGV, per germline. CDR3 region: CASSSGGYEQYF. The CDR3 DNA follows: TGTGCCAGCAGCTCCGGAGGCTACGAGCAGTACTTC.

In this sample, this clone is medium-sized. The chain recombines TRBV19 with TRBJ2-7; 9 bases are a match to TRBD1. The CDR3 sequence is 13 residues long. Germline V gene lookup returns CDR1 LNHDA and CDR2 SQIVND (reference sequence). Unmatched junction bases numbered 3, after V lost 6 bases and J lost 3 bases. CDR3: CASSKTGGYEQYF. For the CDR3, the DNA is TGTGCCAGTAGCAAGACAGGGGGCTACGAGCAGTACTTC.